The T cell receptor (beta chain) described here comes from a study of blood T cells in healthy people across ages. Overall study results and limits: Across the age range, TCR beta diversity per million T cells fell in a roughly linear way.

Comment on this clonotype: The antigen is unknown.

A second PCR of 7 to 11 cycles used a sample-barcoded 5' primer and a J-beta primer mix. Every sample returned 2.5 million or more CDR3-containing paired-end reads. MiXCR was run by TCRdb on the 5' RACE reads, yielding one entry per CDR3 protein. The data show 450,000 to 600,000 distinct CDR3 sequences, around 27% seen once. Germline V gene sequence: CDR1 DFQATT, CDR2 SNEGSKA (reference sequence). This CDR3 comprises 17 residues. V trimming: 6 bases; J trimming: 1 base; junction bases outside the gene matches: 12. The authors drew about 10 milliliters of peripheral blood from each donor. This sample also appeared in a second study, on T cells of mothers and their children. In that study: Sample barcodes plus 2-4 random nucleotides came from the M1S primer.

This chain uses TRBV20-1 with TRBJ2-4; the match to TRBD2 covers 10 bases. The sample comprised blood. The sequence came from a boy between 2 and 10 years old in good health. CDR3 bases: TGCAGTGCCCAAGGGCAGCGGGGGGGCCTTGCCAAAAACATTCAGTACTTC. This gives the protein CSAQGQRGGLAKNIQYF.